This T cell receptor (beta chain) stems from a study of T-cell reconstitution after alpha-beta-depleted transplantation in children. The germline V gene encodes CDR1 GTSNPN and CDR2 SVGIG (reference sequence). V was pared by 0 bases and J by 4 bases, with 9 bases of the junction left unmatched. This CDR3 contains 15 residues. It was with unique molecular identifiers that the TCRbeta library was prepared. Each CDR3 protein gets one entry after TCRdb re-called the PCR reads with MiXCR. The sample yields 450,000 to 700,000 distinct CDR3 sequences, roughly a quarter seen once. This clonotype was seen a few times.

This sequence originates from a boy under three years old with Wiskott-Aldrich syndrome, due to receive a stem cell transplant. The sequencing used PBMCs, collected before TCRalphabeta/CD19-depleted stem cell transplant. The chain joins TRBV30 to TRBJ2-7; 7 bases are a match to TRBD1. The CDR3 DNA reads TGTGCCTGGAGTGTTCGGGGAACAGGGGTTTACGAGCAGTACTTC. Translating it yields CAWSVRGTGVYEQYF.